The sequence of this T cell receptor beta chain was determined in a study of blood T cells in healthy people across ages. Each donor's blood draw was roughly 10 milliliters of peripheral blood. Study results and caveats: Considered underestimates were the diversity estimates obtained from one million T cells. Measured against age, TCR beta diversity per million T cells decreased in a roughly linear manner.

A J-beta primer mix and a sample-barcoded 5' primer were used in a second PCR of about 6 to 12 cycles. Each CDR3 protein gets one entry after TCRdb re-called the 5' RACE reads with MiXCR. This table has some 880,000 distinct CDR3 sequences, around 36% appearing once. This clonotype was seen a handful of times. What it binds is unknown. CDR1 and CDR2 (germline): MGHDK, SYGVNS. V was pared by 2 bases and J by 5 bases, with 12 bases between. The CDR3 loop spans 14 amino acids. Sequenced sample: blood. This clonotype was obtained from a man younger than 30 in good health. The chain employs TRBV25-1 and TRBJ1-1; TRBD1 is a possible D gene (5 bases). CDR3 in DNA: TGTGCCAGCAGTGAAGGGGGGGTAGGAACTGAAGCTTTCTTT. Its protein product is CASSEGGVGTEAFF.